The 23 T cell receptor beta chains presented below share a single source sample, sequenced in a study of patients and donors after allogeneic stem cell transplantation. Using its own MiXCR run on the RT-PCR reads, TCRdb lists one record per CDR3 protein. The sample yields 150,000 to 200,000 distinct CDR3 sequences, roughly 24% seen once. The sequenced sample consisted of blood, either unsorted or a sorted T cell fraction (not recorded which). The receptors stem from a human donor who was either an allogeneic HSCT recipient or a stem cell or donor lymphocyte infusion donor (not recorded which). It is not recorded whose cells these are; they may come from a transplant donor.

The V call is TRBV12-3 or TRBV12-4, the J call TRBJ1-2, with D unresolved. This CDR3 comprises 13 residues. Trimming left V 7 bases short and J 8 bases short, with 17 bases between. CDR3 protein: CASTINSPGGYTF. For the CDR3, the DNA is TGTGCCAGCACCATTAATTCGCCGGGGGGCTACACCTTC.

This clonotype was counted between two and nine times. The chain carries TRBV10-3 and TRBJ1-1, with a tentative D call TRBD1 (5 bases). Germline CDR1 and CDR2: ENHRY and SYGVKD. Deletions cut 8 bases from V and 1 base from J, with 17 bases between. CDR3 length equals 15 residues. The CDR3, as DNA: TGTGCCATCGGTGTGGTGGGGACCTCGAACACTGAAGCTTTCTTT. Amino acids: CAIGVVGTSNTEAFF.

The chain combines TRBV10-3 with TRBJ2-3; D not resolved. V was cut by 2 bases and J by 2 bases, with 8 bases left in between. The germline gives CDR1 ENHRY, CDR2 SYGVKD. The CDR3 covers 14 residues. The CDR3 region is CAISETAPTDTQYF. The CDR3 nucleotides are TGTGCCATCAGTGAGACCGCCCCCACAGATACGCAGTATTTT.

This clonotype was observed a handful of times. J is TRBJ2-5 and V is TRBV12-3 or TRBV12-4; TRBD2 matches 7 bases. Germline trimming cut 5 bases from V and 5 bases from J; bases unmatched to any gene: 17. The CDR3 is 17 amino acids. CDR3 DNA sequence: TGTGCCAGCAGTCCCAGGCTTTTCCGGGAGGCCGTCGAGACCCAGTACTTC. Protein sequence: CASSPRLFREAVETQYF.

The rearrangement links TRBV5-1 to TRBJ1-6; TRBD1 might be the D (5 bases). Germline V lookup: CDR1 SGHRS, CDR2 YFSETQ. The V and J ends lost 1 base and 1 base respectively, with 15 bases between them. This CDR3 comprises 18 residues. Here the CDR3 DNA reads TGCGCCAGCAGCTTGTATTACACCAAGGGGTCCTATAATTCACCCCTCCACTTT. Translated: CASSLYYTKGSYNSPLHF.

There are a few counts of this clonotype. The rearrangement joins TRBV5-1 to TRBJ2-1; perhaps TRBD2 as D (5 bases). Trimming took off 4 bases at V and 2 bases at J, with 10 bases between the two ends. Germline-derived CDR1 and CDR2 are SGHRS and YFSETQ. This CDR3 has 14 amino acids. This CDR3 reads CASSGGGTYNEQFF. The CDR3 DNA is TGCGCCAGCAGCGGCGGAGGTACCTACAATGAGCAGTTCTTC.

This clonotype has more than one count but fewer than ten. DNA of the CDR3: TGTGCCAGCAGCCGACGGACAGGGGGCTTTTTTTACACTGAAGCTTTCTTT. This sequence encodes CASSRRTGGFFYTEAFF. The V gene is TRBV7-6, the J gene TRBJ1-1, with 11 nucleotides matching TRBD1. V dropped 5 bases and J dropped 3; count of bases not matched to a gene: 11. In germline, CDR1 is SGHVS, CDR2 FNYEAQ. The CDR3 length is 17 residues.

This clonotype was recorded many times. The chain is built from TRBV20-1 and TRBJ1-1, with a weak D call TRBD1 (5 bases). The CDR3 is made up of 14 amino acids. Germline CDR1 DFQATT, CDR2 SNEGSKA (reference sequence). Deletions cut 5 bases from V and 0 bases from J, with 13 bases between. CDR3 loop: CSAGTGHLNTEAFF. The CDR3 DNA follows: TGCAGTGCTGGAACAGGACACTTGAACACTGAAGCTTTCTTT.

This clonotype was observed many times. The chain joins TRBV12-3 or TRBV12-4 to TRBJ2-2; 10 nucleotides agree with TRBD2. V shed 6 bases and J 4 bases; nucleotides not matched to a gene: 2. The CDR3 runs to 14 residues. CDR3 DNA: TGTGCCAGCAGCCCTAGCGGGAGCACCGGGGAGCTGTTTTTT. It yields the protein CASSPSGSTGELFF.

The table lists this clonotype with a few counts. The chain uses TRBV14 and TRBJ1-1; TRBD1 aligns across 9 bases. There are 11 residues in the CDR3. After removal of 4 bases from V and 12 bases from J, the junction contained 3 bases not matched to a gene. Germline CDR1 SGHDN, CDR2 FVKESK. The CDR3, as DNA: TGTGCCAGCAGCCGACAGGGGGATACTTTCTTT. Translation: CASSRQGDTFF.

This clonotype was observed a few times. The chain couples TRBV12-3 or TRBV12-4 to TRBJ1-2; D is possibly TRBD1 (6 bases). V gave up 5 bases and J gave up 1 base, with 11 bases separating them. The CDR3 extends over 14 amino acids. The CDR3 coding sequence is TGTGCCAGCAGTCATTGGACAGTTAACTATGGCTACACCTTC. Amino acids: CASSHWTVNYGYTF.

In its sample, this clonotype was seen a few times. The chain couples TRBV12-3 or TRBV12-4 to TRBJ1-1; 7 bases line up with TRBD1. CDR3 length: 15 residues. Germline trimming cut 9 bases from V and 1 base from J; bases unmatched to any gene: 11. In DNA, the CDR3 is TGTGCCAGTCAGCCCGGACAGGCCAAGAACACTGAAGCTTTCTTT. Its protein product is CASQPGQAKNTEAFF.

This clonotype occurred a few times. The chain recombines TRBV4-3 with TRBJ1-1; maybe TRBD1 (6 bases). CDR3 length equals 14 residues. Per germline, CDR1 LGHNA and CDR2 YSLEER. With 1 base removed from V and 7 bases from J, the gap between germline ends came to 13 bases. The CDR3 DNA follows: TGCGCCAGCAGCCAAGTCAGGGGTGTAATTGAAGCTTTCTTT. It yields the protein CASSQVRGVIEAFF.

Only a few counts were recorded for this clonotype. This chain joins TRBV7-2 and TRBJ1-2; D is unresolved. The CDR3 covers 13 residues. V was clipped by 3 bases and J by 4 bases, with 9 bases between them. Germline CDR1 is SGHTA and CDR2 is FQGNSA. This CDR3 reads CASSFPRGYGYTF. CDR3 coding DNA: TGTGCCAGCAGCTTTCCGAGAGGCTATGGCTACACCTTC.

This clonotype has just a few counts. The genes are TRBV11-3 and TRBJ2-2; D is unclear. Trimming removed 1 base at V and 0 bases at J, with 12 bases between. CDR1 and CDR2 from the germline V gene are SGHNT and YENEEA. The CDR3 has 17 amino acids. The CDR3 region has the DNA TGTGCCAGCAGCTTAGTCTCGGTAAACACGAACACCGGGGAGCTGTTTTTT. Translating gives CASSLVSVNTNTGELFF.

This clonotype showed up just a few times. The V call is TRBV10-3, the J call TRBJ2-2; 7 bases match TRBD2. This CDR3 contains 16 residues. The V segment lost 6 bases and the J segment 5 bases; nucleotides outside the gene matches: 12. CDR1 ENHRY and CDR2 SYGVKD come from the germline V gene. In nucleotides, the CDR3 is TGTGCCATCAGCGAAAGCGGGAAAGTCCCAACCGGGGAGCTGTTTTTT. It codes for CAISESGKVPTGELFF.

This chain uses TRBV6-5 with TRBJ2-7, with 9 bases lining up with TRBD1. Trimming cost V 4 bases and J 6 bases; bases outside gene matches: 7. This CDR3 is built from 14 residues. Germline CDR1 MNHEY, CDR2 SVGAGI. The CDR3 here is CASSLWTGEPEQYF. The CDR3 DNA reads as TGTGCCAGCAGTTTGTGGACAGGGGAGCCCGAGCAGTACTTC.

V gene TRBV12-3 or TRBV12-4 combines with J gene TRBJ2-1; the D gene is possibly TRBD1 (5 bases). This CDR3 comprises 16 residues. V lost 2 bases, J lost 8 bases, and 19 bases lay in between. DNA for the CDR3: TGTGCCAGCAGTTTACGTCCAGCCTCCTTAGGGGATGAGCAGTTCTTC. Its translation: CASSLRPASLGDEQFF.

The CDR3: CASSEKEAGWTPLHF. CDR3 DNA sequence: TGTGCCAGCAGTGAAAAGGAGGCAGGGTGGACACCCCTCCACTTT. The chain links TRBV2 to TRBJ1-6; a weak D match, TRBD1 (5 bases). Germline loops: CDR1 SNHLY, CDR2 FYNNEI. The CDR3 length is 15 residues. V gave up 2 bases and J gave up 11 bases, with 16 bases separating them.

This clonotype was observed many times. The V and J genes are TRBV12-3 or TRBV12-4 and TRBJ1-1; a possible D gene is TRBD1 (5 bases). The CDR3 length is 13 residues. The ends were cut back, 1 base at V and 3 bases at J, with 6 bases in the middle. As DNA, the CDR3 is TGTGCCAGCAGTTTAGGGGACTACACTGAAGCTTTCTTT. This translates into CASSLGDYTEAFF.

This clonotype was observed a few times. The chain is built from TRBV30 and TRBJ2-3; a weak D match, TRBD2 (5 bases). V was pared by 2 bases and J by 9 bases, with 15 bases between. The germline V gene has CDR1 GTSNPN and CDR2 SVGIG (reference sequence). The length of the CDR3 is 13 residues. The CDR3 DNA reads TGTGCCTGGAGTCGAGGGCCGTCCGCGACGCAGTATTTT. Translated, it gives CAWSRGPSATQYF.

This clonotype has more than one count but fewer than ten. This rearrangement joins TRBV4-2 to TRBJ1-2; D not certain. V lost 4 bases, J lost 8 bases, and 11 bases lay in between. The CDR3 sequence is 12 residues long. Germline V lookup: CDR1 LGHNA, CDR2 YNFKEQ. CDR3 DNA: TGTGCCAGCAGCCTACAGAACCGGGGCTACACCTTC. This gives the protein CASSLQNRGYTF.

The rearrangement joins TRBV12-3 or TRBV12-4 to TRBJ2-7; D may correspond to TRBD1 or TRBD2 (6 bases each). Between the trimmed V and J ends, which lost 5 bases and 2 bases, there was a span of 13 bases. The CDR3 totals 14 residues. CDR3 protein: CASSPGARTYEQYF. The CDR3 DNA is TGTGCCAGCAGTCCGGGGGCTCGGACCTACGAGCAGTACTTC.